This TCR beta chain was profiled in a study of radiotherapy plus CTLA-4 blockade in lung cancer. Regarding the study as a whole: Together with interferon-beta, which increased in serum after radiation, early dynamic changes in blood T cell clones were reportedly the best predictors of response.

CDR1 is MGHRA, CDR2 YSYEKL, per germline. Losses at the gene ends were 0 bases for V and 9 bases for J; bases not matched to a gene: 12. The length of the CDR3 is 17 residues. This table comes from immunoSEQ multiplex PCR, and its TCRdb copy is limited to in-frame clones, with some not included. The table records 70,000 to 100,000 clones, 70% to 90% of them present only once. Regarding this clone: The antigen is undetermined.

The sample was peripheral blood, taken from a patient treated with radiotherapy plus ipilimumab. The chain has TRBV4-1 and TRBJ2-3, with TRBD2 matching 10 bases. The clonotype comes from a human donor with non-small cell lung cancer who had a partial response to radiotherapy plus ipilimumab. CDR3 residues: CASSQEVPAGGPETQYF. The CDR3 DNA is TGCGCCAGCAGCCAAGAAGTCCCAGCGGGAGGGCCGGAAACGCAGTATTTT.